The entry that follows covers one TCR beta chain sequence. Assay: immunoSEQ multiplex PCR; the TCRdb copy retains only in-frame clones and omits some. This table holds tens of thousands of clones, about 90% found once. The data are from a study of blood T cell repertoires in COVID-19. Germline-derived CDR1 and CDR2 are SEHNR and FQNEAQ (reference sequence). V trimming: 5 bases; J trimming: 6 bases; junction bases outside the gene matches: 3. This CDR3 comprises 13 residues. This sequence originates from a human donor with acute or convalescent COVID-19. The donor label of this sample is uncertain. The sample taken for sequencing was peripheral blood. The chain employs TRBV7-9 and TRBJ1-2; 10 positions match TRBD1. The CDR3 region is CASSDRGRDGYTF. CDR3 sequence (DNA): TGTGCCAGCAGCGACAGGGGGCGGGATGGCTACACCTTC.